One and the same sample provided the 15 T cell receptor beta chains below, sequenced in a study of blood T cells in healthy people across ages. A J-beta primer mix and a sample-barcoded 5' primer were used in a second PCR of roughly 7 to 12 cycles. TCRdb reprocessed the 5' RACE reads with MiXCR, giving one entry per CDR3 protein. The sample records approximately 800,000 distinct CDR3 sequences, roughly three fifths being singletons. The sample consisted of blood. Receptor source: a middle-aged man in good health.

In this sample, this clonotype turned up a few times. V and J are TRBV12-5 and TRBJ2-5; the D gene could be TRBD1 or TRBD2 (5 bases each). Trimming took 4 bases from V and 7 from J, leaving 10 bases between them. The CDR3 length is 12 residues. Germline CDR1 and CDR2: LGHNT and FRNRAP. The CDR3 DNA reads as TGTGCTAGTGGTTCCACGAGGGGGACCCAGTACTTC. This codes for CASGSTRGTQYF. Together with reference TRBV12-5 and TRBJ2-5, the CDR3 gives the full variable domain: DARVTQTPRHKVTEMGQEVTMRCQPILGHNTVFWYRQTMMQGLELLAYFRNRAPLDDSGMPKDRFSAEMPDATLATLKIQPSEPRDSAVYFCASGSTRGTQYFGPGTRLLVL.

This clonotype was recorded once. The rearrangement joins TRBV3-1 to TRBJ1-1; TRBD1 might be the D (5 bases). The CDR3 has 13 residues. The germline V and J ends were trimmed by 3 bases and 7 bases, with 12 bases remaining between them. CDR1 is LGHDT, CDR2 YNNKEL, per germline (reference sequence). CDR3 nucleotides: TGTGCCAGCAGCCATTCGGGGCCGGGTGAAGCTTTCTTT. Translating gives CASSHSGPGEAFF.

This chain connects TRBV27 to TRBJ1-6; 9 nucleotides align to TRBD1. The CDR3 is 17 residues long. Germline V gene sequence: CDR1 MNHEY, CDR2 SMNVEV (reference sequence). J was trimmed by 9 bases and V by 3 bases; bases with no gene match: 12. CDR3 residues: CASSLAGTGFGLSPLHF. CDR3 DNA sequence: TGTGCCAGCAGTTTGGCCGGGACAGGGTTTGGACTTTCACCCCTCCACTTT.

J is TRBJ2-3 and V is TRBV20-1, with 11 bases that match TRBD2. Germline trimming cut 3 bases from V and 0 bases from J; bases unmatched to any gene: 8. Per germline, CDR1 DFQATT and CDR2 SNEGSKA (reference sequence). The CDR3 totals 17 residues. The CDR3 DNA reads TGCAGTGCTAGTAGGACTAGCGGGCATACTAGCACAGATACGCAGTATTTT. As protein: CSASRTSGHTSTDTQYF.

The gene calls are TRBV7-9 and TRBJ2-6; D perhaps matches TRBD1 (5 bases). CDR3 length equals 20 residues. V was shortened by 2 bases and J by 1 base, with 21 bases between the two germline ends. The germline V gene has CDR1 SEHNR and CDR2 FQNEAQ (reference sequence). CDR3 protein: CASSLRNLDKVLSGANVLTF. As DNA, the CDR3 is TGTGCCAGCAGCTTACGAAATTTGGACAAGGTCTTATCTGGGGCCAACGTCCTGACTTTC.

This clonotype was observed a few times. The CDR3 is CASNGGVGTDTQYF. Here the CDR3 DNA reads TGTGCCAGCAATGGCGGGGTAGGTACAGATACGCAGTATTTT. V and J are TRBV28 and TRBJ2-3; perhaps TRBD2 as D (6 bases). CDR1 and CDR2 (germline): MDHEN, SYDVKM. This CDR3 comprises 14 residues. Between the trimmed V and J ends, which lost 7 bases and 3 bases, there was a span of 14 bases.

The CDR3 reads CASSLVVRDYEQYF. In DNA, the CDR3 is TGTGCCAGCAGCTTAGTGGTTAGGGACTACGAGCAGTACTTC. V and J are TRBV7-2 and TRBJ2-7; D not certain. In germline, CDR1 is SGHTA, CDR2 FQGNSA. Deletions cut 1 base from V and 3 bases from J, with 10 bases between. The CDR3 covers 14 residues.

This clonotype came up once. The chain is built from TRBV21-1 and TRBJ1-1; the table names TRBD1, a call not compared with the DNA. TRBV21-1 is tagged as a pseudogene. CDR3 length: 14 amino acids. The CDR3 loop is CASSLTGGETEAFF. CDR3 bases: TGTGCCAGCTCTCTTACGGGGGGTGAAACTGAAGCTTTCTTT.

V is TRBV7-3 and J is TRBJ2-5, with D maybe TRBD2 (5 bases). V dropped 4 bases and J dropped 6 bases, with 21 bases sitting between them. Per germline, CDR1 SGHTA and CDR2 FQGTGA. This CDR3 comprises 16 residues. The DNA of the CDR3 is TGTGCCAGCAGCTCATCAGGACCCGGAGGTAGAAAGACCCAGTACTTC. This codes for CASSSSGPGGRKTQYF.

There are a few counts of this clonotype. The V call is TRBV20-1, the J call TRBJ2-1, with 11 positions matching TRBD2. The CDR3 runs to 15 residues. The V and J ends lost 1 base and 9 bases, in that order; junction bases with no gene match: 8. The V gene's germline CDR1 is DFQATT and CDR2 SNEGSKA (reference sequence). CDR3: CSARAPTGTSGEQFF. The CDR3 DNA is TGCAGTGCTAGAGCCCCCACCGGGACTAGCGGTGAGCAGTTCTTC.

The chain employs TRBV7-3 and TRBJ2-3; 12 bases map to TRBD2. CDR1 is SGHTA, CDR2 FQGTGA, per germline. This CDR3 region has 16 residues. V lost 2 bases to trimming and J lost 4 bases; unmatched junction nucleotides: 4. The CDR3 is CASSLPTSGRADTQYF. The CDR3 nucleotides are TGTGCCAGCAGCTTACCGACTAGCGGGAGAGCAGATACGCAGTATTTT. The whole variable domain, filled in from reference TRBV7-3 and TRBJ2-3, reads GAGVSQTPSNKVTEKGKYVELRCDPISGHTALYWYRQSLGQGPEFLIYFQGTGAADDSGLPNDRFFAVRPEGSVSTLKIQRTERGDSAVYLCASSLPTSGRADTQYFGPGTRLTVL.

The chain combines TRBV5-4 with TRBJ2-5, with 9 bases fitting TRBD1. J gave up 5 bases and V 7 bases, and 6 bases lay outside the gene matches. The CDR3 covers 13 residues. Germline loops: CDR1 SGHNT, CDR2 YYREEE (reference sequence). CDR3 loop: CASADRGSETQYF. The CDR3 coding sequence is TGTGCCAGCGCCGACAGGGGGTCGGAGACCCAGTACTTC.

The rearrangement joins TRBV4-1 to TRBJ2-7; D ambiguous. V was clipped by 4 bases and J by 6 bases, with 7 bases between them. The CDR3 loop spans 11 amino acids. Germline V gene data show CDR1 as MGHRA and CDR2 as YSYEKL. CDR3 coding DNA: TGCGCCAGCAGCCGGGGTAGCGAGCAGTACTTC. It codes for CASSRGSEQYF.

There are a few counts of this clonotype. This chain joins TRBV29-1 and TRBJ2-7, with 8 bases lining up with TRBD1. The CDR3 is 14 residues long. Germline CDR1 SQVTM, CDR2 ANQGSEA. J lost 3 bases, V lost 8 bases, and 12 bases had no gene match. The chain's CDR3 is CSLERTGRSYEQYF. The CDR3 region has the DNA TGCAGCCTCGAGAGGACAGGGCGAAGCTACGAGCAGTACTTC.

This chain links TRBV27 with TRBJ2-5; 11 nucleotides agree with TRBD2. The assigned J gene may be wrong: the sequence end matches TRBJ2-7 better. Germline V CDR1 and CDR2: MNHEY, SMNVEV (reference sequence). The CDR3 contains 14 residues. CDR3 DNA sequence: TGTGCCAGCAGGCCGGGACTAGCGGAATACGAGCAGTACTTC. This translates into CASRPGLAEYEQYF.